Listed below are T cell receptor beta chains from one sample, sequenced in a study of cytomegalovirus exposure and HLA in healthy donors. Measured with immunoSEQ multiplex PCR; TCRdb has only the in-frame clones, and not every one. Of 170,000 or so clones listed, around three quarters are singletons. Sequenced input: PBMCs. The receptors shown here come from a boy between 5 and 17 years old in good health and CMV-seronegative. CDR3s include the opening cysteine and the closing phenylalanine or tryptophan. A D gene is named only where the DNA matches it firmly. Size is stated for part of the rows, as once, few or many counts, or as a class when the clone is expanded.

>TRBJ1-5|TRBV6-5|-|-
CASRGGYSNQPQHF
TGTGCCAGCCGGGGGGGCTATAGCAATCAGCCCCAGCATTTT
>TRBJ2-5|TRBV21-1|-|-
CASDLAEGQETQYF
TGTGCCAGCGACTTAGCGGAGGGGCAAGAGACCCAGTACTTC
>TRBJ2-7|TRBV11-1|-|-
CASEKGRVGYEQYF
TGTGCCAGCGAGAAAGGGAGAGTTGGATACGAGCAGTACTTC
>TRBJ1-2|TRBV29-1|-|once
CSVGAGPGDGYTF
TGCAGCGTTGGGGCAGGGCCGGGGGATGGCTACACCTTC
>TRBJ2-7|TRBV7-3|-|-
CASSLNGVWASNEQYF
TGTGCCAGCAGCTTAAACGGGGTGTGGGCTTCAAACGAGCAGTACTTC
>TRBJ2-7|TRBV6-5|-|-
CASSYAVAGGEQYF
TGTGCCAGCAGTTACGCGGTAGCTGGAGGCGAGCAGTACTTC
>TRBJ2-7|TRBV7-2|-|-
CASSWEAGNVYEQYF
TGTGCCAGCAGCTGGGAGGCGGGGAACGTCTACGAGCAGTACTTC
>TRBJ2-2|TRBV25-1|-|once
CASSDLDAVGSTGELFF
TGTGCCAGCAGTGATCTAGACGCCGTCGGGAGCACCGGGGAGCTGTTTTTT
>TRBJ1-6|TRBV5-1|-|-
CASSLAGGAGNSPLHF
TGCGCCAGCAGCTTGGCGGGGGGCGCTGGGAATTCACCCCTCCACTTT
>TRBJ2-7|TRBV4-2|TRBD2|-
CASSQEGLAETYEQYF
TGTGCCAGCAGCCAAGAAGGACTAGCGGAAACATACGAGCAGTACTTC
>TRBJ2-5|TRBV30|-|-
CAWGNGPRPGETQYF
TGTGCCTGGGGAAACGGACCTCGACCGGGGGAGACCCAGTACTTC
>TRBJ1-1|TRBV6-6|-|once
CASSSRGDGDTEAFF
TGTGCCAGCAGCAGCAGGGGCGATGGGGACACTGAAGCTTTCTTT
>TRBJ1-2|TRBV6-5|TRBD1|-
CASRGTGGAWIGYTF
TGTGCCAGCAGGGGGACAGGGGGCGCCTGGATTGGCTACACCTTC